This T cell receptor beta chain emerged from a study of T cells in tuberculosis. TCRdb's table, derived via immunoSEQ multiplex PCR, lists solely in-frame clones and lacks some. The sample shows roughly 45,000 clones, roughly 94% of them seen only once. This clonotype originated in a donor aged 10 to 29 with latent tuberculosis or without tuberculosis infection. Some clones in this sample may be carry-over from other donors' samples. The sample consisted of PBMCs.

CDR3 coding DNA: TGTGCCAGTAGTATTTCGGGGAAAACCTACGAGCAGTACTTC. Translating gives CASSISGKTYEQYF. The chain couples TRBV19 to TRBJ2-7; D possibly corresponds to TRBD2 (5 bases). Germline V lookup: CDR1 LNHDA, CDR2 SQIVND (reference sequence). V was cut by 3 bases and J by 2 bases, with 11 bases left in between. The CDR3 is 14 amino acids.